This is a list of T cell receptor beta chains from one sample in a study of technical replicates of blood from four donors. Profiled with immunoSEQ multiplex PCR; TCRdb holds only in-frame clones, not every one. The sample lists about 75,000 clones, 95% to 98% occurring once. The sample consisted of T cells isolated from PBMCs. The receptor set was obtained from a human donor in good health. The CDR3 runs from the conserved cysteine through the conserved F or W. The D gene is left open where the match is weak. Size values are once, few and many counts, or a class for expanded clones, and some rows have none.

CDR3aa	CDR3nt	d_gene	abundance	v_gene	j_gene
CASSLGGGSIDTQYF	TGTGCCAGCAGCTTGGGCGGCGGGTCTATAGATACGCAGTATTTT	.	once	TRBV5-4	TRBJ2-3
CASSLEDRDIRETQYF	TGCGCCAGCAGCTTGGAGGACAGGGACATACGAGAGACCCAGTACTTC	TRBD1	.	TRBV5-1	TRBJ2-5
CASSQGGGSGRTEAFF	TGCGCCAGCAGCCAAGGGGGGGGGTCAGGGCGAACTGAAGCTTTCTTT	.	.	TRBV4-1	TRBJ1-1
CASCPGGVFSYEQYF	TGCGCCAGCTGCCCCGGGGGGGTGTTCTCCTACGAGCAGTACTTC	TRBD2	.	TRBV5-1	TRBJ2-7
CASSPPKISGRLNTGELFF	TGTGCCAGCAGCCCCCCTAAGATTAGCGGGAGGCTGAACACCGGGGAGCTGTTTTTT	TRBD2	.	TRBV5-6	TRBJ2-2
CASSQSGGEETQYF	TGTGCCAGCAGCCAGTCGGGAGGGGAAGAGACCCAGTACTTC	TRBD2	.	TRBV2	TRBJ2-5
CASSLSMKGAAFF	TGTGCCAGCAGTTTATCGATGAAAGGGGCGGCTTTCTTT	.	.	TRBV27	TRBJ1-1
CASSVGGLNIGEQYF	TGTGCCAGCAGTGTTGGGGGCCTTAACATAGGCGAGCAGTACTTC	.	.	TRBV2	TRBJ2-7
CASSGTGGYNEQFF	TGTGCCAGCAGCGGGACAGGGGGGTACAATGAGCAGTTCTTC	TRBD1	.	TRBV9	TRBJ2-1
CASRPTTNIDTEAFF	TGCGCCAGCAGACCAACAACTAATATAGACACTGAAGCTTTCTTT	.	.	TRBV4-3	TRBJ1-1
CASSLLPRGGQPQHF	TGTGCCAGCAGTTTATTACCCCGAGGGGGTCAGCCCCAGCATTTT	.	.	TRBV28	TRBJ1-5
CASSFGGYTEAFF	TGTGCCAGCAGCTTCGGGGGATACACTGAAGCTTTCTTT	.	.	TRBV5-6	TRBJ1-1
CATKREWSYEQYF	TGTGCCACTAAGCGGGAGTGGTCCTACGAGCAGTACTTC	TRBD2	.	TRBV2	TRBJ2-7
CASSQPGQGEGYGYTF	TGCGCCAGCAGCCAACCTGGACAGGGAGAAGGCTATGGCTACACCTTC	TRBD1	.	TRBV4-3	TRBJ1-2
CASFRLTAEATNEKLFF	TGTGCCTCCTTCAGACTGACGGCGGAGGCAACTAATGAAAAACTGTTTTTT	.	.	TRBV30	TRBJ1-4
CASTPITAIPNGYTF	TGTGCCAGCACCCCAATAACTGCCATACCTAATGGCTACACCTTC	.	.	TRBV6-1	TRBJ1-2
CASKPGTGGNEQYF	TGTGCCAGCAAACCCGGGACAGGGGGAAACGAGCAGTACTTC	TRBD1	.	TRBV6-1	TRBJ2-7
CASSLPQEGGNTIYF	TGTGCCAGCAGCTTGCCCCAGGAAGGTGGAAACACCATATATTTT	.	.	TRBV5-6	TRBJ1-3
CASSLRTGPKTQYF	TGTGCCAGCAGCTTGAGGACAGGGCCAAAGACCCAGTACTTC	TRBD1	.	TRBV5-8	TRBJ2-5
CASSLAGGRVGWEQFF	TGTGCCAGCAGTTTAGCGGGAGGGCGGGTCGGTTGGGAGCAGTTCTTC	TRBD2	.	TRBV28	TRBJ2-1
CASSQDPLTVAGGSETQYF	TGCGCCAGCAGCCAAGACCCCCTAACCGTAGCGGGAGGTTCAGAGACCCAGTACTTC	TRBD2	.	TRBV4-3	TRBJ2-5
CASSSDWYGYTF	TGTGCCAGCAGTTCCGACTGGTATGGCTACACCTTC	.	.	TRBV6-1	TRBJ1-2
CASGQSTEAFF	TGTGCCAGTGGACAGTCCACTGAAGCTTTCTTT	.	.	TRBV19	TRBJ1-1
CASSHPYEQTGELFF	TGCGCCAGCAGCCATCCCTATGAACAGACCGGGGAGCTGTTTTTT	.	.	TRBV4-1	TRBJ2-2
CASRAAGGGSIQYF	TGTGCCAGCAGGGCCGCTGGTGGAGGTAGCATTCAGTACTTC	.	.	TRBV6-5	TRBJ2-4
CASSLDSPNEQYF	TGTGCCAGCAGCTTGGACTCCCCAAACGAGCAGTACTTC	.	.	TRBV5-4	TRBJ2-7
CASSYPTSAISTDTQYF	TGCGCCAGCAGCTACCCGACTAGCGCGATAAGCACAGATACGCAGTATTTT	TRBD2	.	TRBV4-1	TRBJ2-3
CASRERYSNQPQHF	TGTGCCAGTAGGGAGAGATATAGCAATCAGCCCCAGCATTTT	.	.	TRBV19	TRBJ1-5
CASSKTVYQETQYF	TGTGCCAGCAGTAAGACAGTGTACCAAGAGACCCAGTACTTC	.	.	TRBV7-8	TRBJ2-5
CASSSKVPGQANYEQYF	TGTGCCAGCAGCTCAAAGGTCCCGGGACAGGCGAACTACGAGCAGTACTTC	TRBD1	.	TRBV7-8	TRBJ2-7
CASSLPGQGYNEQFF	TGTGCCAGTAGCCTACCGGGACAGGGATACAATGAGCAGTTCTTC	TRBD1	.	TRBV19	TRBJ2-1
CASSAPGTSADANEQFF	TGTGCCAGCAGCGCCCCCGGGACTAGCGCAGACGCGAATGAGCAGTTCTTC	TRBD2	.	TRBV11-3	TRBJ2-1
CASSQDVTAGGETQYF	TGCGCCAGCAGCCAAGACGTTACGGCGGGAGGGGAGACCCAGTACTTC	TRBD2	.	TRBV4-1	TRBJ2-5
CASSIEVFADTQYF	TGTGCCAGTAGTATTGAGGTGTTCGCAGATACGCAGTATTTT	.	.	TRBV19	TRBJ2-3
CAWSPPGEETQYF	TGTGCCTGGAGTCCCCCCGGAGAAGAGACCCAGTACTTC	.	.	TRBV30	TRBJ2-5
CASTSTGLAGEKQYF	TGTGCCAGTACCTCAACGGGTCTAGCGGGAGAAAAGCAGTACTTC	TRBD2	once	TRBV19	TRBJ2-7
CASSYGEDIEAFF	TGTGCCAGCAGTTACGGGGAGGACATTGAAGCTTTCTTT	.	once	TRBV6-5	TRBJ1-1
CATSRDLGVDTQYF	TGTGCCACCAGCAGAGACCTGGGAGTGGATACGCAGTATTTT	.	.	TRBV15	TRBJ2-3
CASSGGTGSRYEQYF	TGTGCCAGCAGCGGCGGGACAGGGTCTAGATACGAGCAGTACTTC	TRBD1	.	TRBV5-6	TRBJ2-7
CASSQDRIISGWEETQYF	TGTGCCAGCAGCCAAGATCGGATCATATCGGGGTGGGAAGAGACCCAGTACTTC	.	.	TRBV4-2	TRBJ2-5
CASSSSSGQGEKLFF	TGCGCCAGCAGCTCCTCCTCTGGACAGGGAGAAAAACTGTTTTTT	TRBD1	.	TRBV5-1	TRBJ1-4
CASSFNRGRNTEAFF	TGTGCCAGCAGCTTTAACAGGGGGCGAAACACTGAAGCTTTCTTT	TRBD1	.	TRBV5-4	TRBJ1-1